The T cell receptor (beta chain) described here comes from a study of blood T cell repertoires in COVID-19. Study-wide background: From the United States, Italy and Spain came samples of acute and convalescent COVID-19. Nucleic acid was either cDNA or gDNA, and it came from T cells, B-cell-depleted T cells, or PBMCs.

How the authors handled the data: Amplification with reference gene primers provided the estimates of nucleated cell counts. Repertoires were generated with immunoSEQ multiplex PCR, while TCRdb's copy carries only in-frame clones and drops some. V and J calls and clone size are copied from that table; D and trimming were computed from the DNA. The sample lists under 95,000 clones; 79% were seen once. The receptor was isolated from a man aged 55 to 70 with active or convalescent COVID-19. Sequenced: peripheral blood.

The CDR3 DNA is TGTGCCAGCAGTTTACGTCCAGGGAATAGGGTGAACACTGAAGCTTTCTTT. Translating it yields CASSLRPGNRVNTEAFF. The chain has TRBV27 and TRBJ1-1; possible D gene TRBD1, 5 bases. Germline V gene sequence: CDR1 MNHEY, CDR2 SMNVEV (reference sequence). The ends were cut back, 2 bases at V and 0 bases at J, with 16 bases in the middle. The CDR3 contains 17 residues.